This T cell receptor beta chain comes out of a study of blood T cell repertoires in COVID-19. Study-wide context: COVID-19 samples, acute and convalescent, were from the United States, Italy and Spain. T cells, B-cell-depleted T cells, or PBMCs supplied cDNA or gDNA.

Per the original data handling: Amplification of reference gene primers was used by the study to estimate nucleated cell counts. Profiled with immunoSEQ multiplex PCR; TCRdb holds only in-frame clones, not every one. V, J and clone size were drawn from that table, and D and trimming were deduced from the DNA. Of over 200,000 clones detected, 80% to 90% appear once; the ten largest clones hold about 5.7%. In this sample, this clone turned up once. Germline assignment: CDR1 GTSNPN and CDR2 SVGIG (reference sequence). The CDR3 is 18 residues long. J gave up 0 bases and V 0 bases, and 11 bases lay outside the gene matches.

The sequencing input was peripheral blood. The TCR originated in an elderly man with acute or convalescent COVID-19. The chain carries TRBV30 and TRBJ1-1; TRBD1 matches at 9 bases. The CDR3 sequence is CAWSVLTGGLSMNTEAFF. The CDR3 nucleotides are TGTGCCTGGAGTGTGCTTACAGGGGGCTTATCTATGAACACTGAAGCTTTCTTT.